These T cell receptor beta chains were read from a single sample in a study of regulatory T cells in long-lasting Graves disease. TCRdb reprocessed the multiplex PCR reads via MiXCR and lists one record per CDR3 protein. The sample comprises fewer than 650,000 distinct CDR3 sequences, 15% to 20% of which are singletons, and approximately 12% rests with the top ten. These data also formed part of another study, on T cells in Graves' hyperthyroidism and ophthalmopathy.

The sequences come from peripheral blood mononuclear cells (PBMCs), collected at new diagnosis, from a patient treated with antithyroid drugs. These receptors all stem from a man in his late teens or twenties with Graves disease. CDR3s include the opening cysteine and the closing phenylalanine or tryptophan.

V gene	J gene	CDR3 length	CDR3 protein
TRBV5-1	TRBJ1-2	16	CASSSNRDNLNYGYTF
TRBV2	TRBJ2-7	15	CASSSFATGSGEQYF
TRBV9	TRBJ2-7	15	CASSNLGEGVREQYF
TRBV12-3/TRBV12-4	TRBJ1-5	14	CASSLGQVHQPQHF
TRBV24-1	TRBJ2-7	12	CATSDLHFEQYF
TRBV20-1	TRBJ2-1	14	CSAERRWPYNEQFF
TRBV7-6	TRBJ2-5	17	CASSPQGGVAGQETQYF
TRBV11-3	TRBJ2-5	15	CASSLGHRVQETQYF
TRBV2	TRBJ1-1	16	CASSEAVDRDGIVAFF
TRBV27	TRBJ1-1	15	CASSPRGQGRTEAFF
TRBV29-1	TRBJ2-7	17	CSVVETSRGLASYEQYF
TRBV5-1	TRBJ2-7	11	CASRKDYEQYF
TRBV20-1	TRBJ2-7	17	CSAPTGVAGALRGEQYF
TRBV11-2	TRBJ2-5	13	CASRKLGQETQYF
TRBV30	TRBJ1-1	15	CAWSATGTGHTEAFF
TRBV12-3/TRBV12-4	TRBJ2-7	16	CASRGTSGLPSYEQYF
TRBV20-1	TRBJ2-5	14	CSARTSGRGKTQYF
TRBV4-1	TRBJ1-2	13	CASSQGYRYGYTF
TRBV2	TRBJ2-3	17	CASTTYLAGGYTDTQYF
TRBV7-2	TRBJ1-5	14	CASSPDRGPQPQHF
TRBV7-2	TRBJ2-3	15	CASRFGQLGPDTQYF
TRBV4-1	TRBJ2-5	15	CASSQDHRGQETQYF
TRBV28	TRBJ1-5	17	CASSWGPGQGAGQPQHF
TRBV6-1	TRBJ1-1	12	CASSEGGTEAFF
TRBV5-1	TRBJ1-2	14	CASSLSLGNYGYTF
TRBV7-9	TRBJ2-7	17	CASSSVGLAGAGYEQYF
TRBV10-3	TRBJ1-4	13	CATGPTAGEKLFF
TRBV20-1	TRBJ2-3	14	CSAPGLAERDTQYF
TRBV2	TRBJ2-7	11	CASSEQGAQYF
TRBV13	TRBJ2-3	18	CASSSGTIVRSRTDTQYF
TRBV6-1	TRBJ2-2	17	CASSVGGSLLGSGELFF
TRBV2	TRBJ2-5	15	CASSFLTGAQETQYF
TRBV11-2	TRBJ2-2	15	CASSLGASRRGELFF
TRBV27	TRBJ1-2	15	CASSHDRVPYYGYTF
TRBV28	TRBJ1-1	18	CASSWIYGGGEMNTEAFF
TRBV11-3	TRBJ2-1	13	CASSLDPFNEQFF
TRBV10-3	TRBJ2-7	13	CAIRRGPDSEQYF
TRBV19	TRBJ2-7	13	CASSIWGTDEQYF
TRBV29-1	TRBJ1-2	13	CSVERDRGQGYTF
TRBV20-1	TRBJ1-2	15	CSARRRGEGNYGYTF
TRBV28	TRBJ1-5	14	CASSSTGPRQPQHF
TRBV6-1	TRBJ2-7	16	CASSEARSGGPYEQYF
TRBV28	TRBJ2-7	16	CASRSIRDMSSYEQYF
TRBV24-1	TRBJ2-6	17	CATSGEGGRYGANVLTF
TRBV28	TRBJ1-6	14	CASSFEDEASPLHF
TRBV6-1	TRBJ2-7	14	CASIEAGPYHEQYF
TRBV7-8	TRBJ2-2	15	CASSLEARGSGELFF
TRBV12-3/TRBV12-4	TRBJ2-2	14	CASSLGQRTGELFF
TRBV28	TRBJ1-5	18	CASIRRRAASKRNQPQHF
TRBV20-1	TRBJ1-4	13	CSASGTGSEKLFF
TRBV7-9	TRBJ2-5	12	CATQGLRQTQYF
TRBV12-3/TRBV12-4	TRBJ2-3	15	CASRLGTGGSDMQYF
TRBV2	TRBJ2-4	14	CASSPGRTKNIQYF
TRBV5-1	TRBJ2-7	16	CASSSRPGQGAYEQYF
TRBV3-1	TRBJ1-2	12	CASSQGQFGYTF
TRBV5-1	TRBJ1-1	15	CASSLAGGTNTEAFF
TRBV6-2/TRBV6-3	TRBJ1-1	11	CAIRRGAEAFF
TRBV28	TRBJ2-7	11	CGSAGIYEQYF
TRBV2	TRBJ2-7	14	CASWGLGGTYEQYF
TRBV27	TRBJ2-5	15	CASSRSGRASETQYF